This TCR beta chain was found in a study of T cell repertoires in cytomegalovirus infection (dated by TCRdb to the late 2010s). About the investigation overall: Because public TCR beta signatures pointed to carriage of CMV infection together with the matching HLA type, the HLA type of each donor mattered for the analysis. The full study reports these points: The ex vivo response was dominated by HLA-C-restricted CMV-specific TCR beta clonotypes, which also provided the single most frequent clonotype in two of eight donors. In both this cohort and an independent approximately 370-donor cohort, the cumulative frequency of public TCR beta family members distinguished carriers of CMV infection plus the relevant HLA type.

The sequencing machine was an Illumina HiSeq 1500. TCRdb handled the public reads itself, with Q25 trimming in fastp and clone calling in MiXCR, and kept productive beta chains. Merged by CDR3 protein, the rows form single entries marked with the most common genes and DNA. This sample has more than 150,000 distinct CDR3 sequences in its table, and roughly a fifth of those were observed once. The ten largest clones capture around 3.1% of the sample. This clonotype was counted ten times or more. The antigen it recognizes is unknown. No quality values exist for individual bases; no much larger clone is one base distant. There are 17 amino acids in the CDR3, from cysteine to phenylalanine inclusive. Solely the CDR3 DNA is kept, with 51 bases framed from the first base. CDR1 and CDR2, per the germline V gene, are SGHTA and FQGTGA. V sheds 4 bases and J sheds 6 bases, leaving 23 bases between their ends.

Sequenced material: PBMCs. The clonotype originates from a human donor in good health (CMV status not recorded). Some clones in this sample may be carry-over from other donors' samples. This chain joins TRBV7-3 to TRBJ2-3, with TRBD2 tentatively as D gene (6 bases match). The CDR3 loop reads CASSSGVGSKGRDTQYF. The DNA sequence follows: TGTGCCAGCAGCTCGGGAGTTGGCAGTAAAGGGAGGGATACGCAGTATTTT.